This T cell receptor (beta chain) is from a study of OX40 agonist ivuxolimab in advanced cancers. The wider study: Patients were treated with intravenous ivuxolimab, dosed at 0.01 to 10 mg/kg and infused every 2 weeks. A male proportion of approximately 80% was recorded, with mean age 60 years and range 23 to 79. Study results and limitations: Among expanded peripheral T cells, antigen specificity went undetermined.

Assay: immunoSEQ multiplex PCR; the TCRdb copy retains only in-frame clones and omits some. Of 55,000 to 90,000 clones listed, 86% are singletons. This clone was found a few times. Its antigen is currently unknown. From germline, CDR1 is SNHLY and CDR2 FYNNEI. The V gene end was trimmed by 6 bases and the J gene end by 3 bases; junction bases not matched to a gene: 5. The CDR3 has 14 amino acids. The gene calls are TRBV2 and TRBJ1-2; TRBD1 matches at 9 bases. This TCR was recovered from an adult with an advanced solid tumor such as melanoma, head and neck, liver or kidney cancer. Material: CD4+ or CD8+ T cells sorted from blood, obtained in a trial of the OX40 agonist ivuxolimab. This CDR3 reads CASSRTGAYYGYTF. The CDR3 bases are TGTGCCAGCAGCAGGACAGGGGCGTACTATGGCTACACCTTC.